The 21 T cell receptor beta chains given below trace back to one sample, sequenced in a study of human T cells and chemical hapten exposure (TCRdb year 2021). The time point label for this specimen denotes: patch test 3, about 24 weeks after DPC sensitization. The treatment or condition label on this specimen signifies: therapeutic diphenylcyclopropenone sensitization with weekly scalp DPC. The library was obtained by RACE. The listed sequencing device is NextSeq 500. The public reads were quality trimmed at Q25 with fastp and then assembled into clones with MiXCR by TCRdb, keeping productive beta chains. Each CDR3 protein gets just one entry, which takes the most common genes and DNA from the rows behind it. The sample includes about 89,000 distinct CDR3 sequences, with 13% observed a single time. Approximately 6% of the sample belongs to the ten largest clones. This specimen consisted of whole blood, obtained in connection with sensitization to the hapten diphenylcyclopropenone (DPC). The receptors stem from a woman aged 45-65 years with alopecia areata. Some clones in this sample may be carry-over from other donors' samples.

This chain joins TRBV19 and TRBJ2-2, with D possibly TRBD1 on 6 matching bases. The CDR3 spans 14 residues. Germline CDR1 LNHDA, CDR2 SQIVND (reference sequence). V lost 8 bases and J lost 4, with 14 bases in between. This CDR3 is CASGITGITGELFF. The CDR3 nucleotides read TGTGCCAGTGGAATTACAGGGATCACCGGGGAGCTGTTTTTT.

The J gene is TRBJ1-2, the V gene TRBV5-1; 10 positions agree with TRBD1. J gave up 4 bases and V 4 bases, and 7 bases lay outside the gene matches. This CDR3 has 15 amino acids. CDR1 and CDR2 from the germline V gene are SGHRS and YFSETQ. The CDR3 coding sequence is TGCGCCAGCAGCAGGGGACAGGGGCTGGCCTATGGCTACACCTTC. Translation gives CASSRGQGLAYGYTF.

This clonotype showed up many times. This chain links TRBV18 with TRBJ2-1, with D perhaps TRBD1 (6 bases). This CDR3 region has 15 residues. The V end was cut by 2 bases, the J end by 0 bases, with 8 bases between. Per the germline V gene, CDR1 is KGHSH and CDR2 is LQKENI. The CDR3 nucleotides read TGTGCCAGCTCACCAGACAGGAGCTCCTACAATGAGCAGTTCTTC. Translating gives CASSPDRSSYNEQFF. The full variable domain, with the rest looked up from reference TRBV18 and TRBJ2-1, is NAGVMQNPRHLVRRRGQEARLRCSPMKGHSHVYWYRQLPEEGLKFMVYLQKENIIDESGMPKERFSAEFPKEGPSILRIQQVVRGDSAAYFCASSPDRSSYNEQFFGPGTRLTVL.

The chain is built from TRBV6-5 and TRBJ2-1; 10 bases match TRBD1. The CDR3 extends over 15 amino acids. V was clipped by 8 bases and J by 6 bases; unmatched bases: 10. Germline-derived CDR1 and CDR2 are MNHEY and SVGAGI. In DNA, the CDR3 is TGTGCCAGCCGCAACCCGGGACAGGGGATCAATGAGCAGTTCTTC. As protein: CASRNPGQGINEQFF.

This clonotype has at least ten counts. The chain carries TRBV12-3 or TRBV12-4 and TRBJ2-1; 8 positions agree with TRBD2. J was trimmed by 9 bases and V by 7 bases; bases with no gene match: 17. The CDR3 spans 16 residues. The CDR3 DNA sequence: TGTGCCAGCACCCCTTGGCAAACTAGCGGAGGGAGTGAGCAGTTCTTC. Translating it yields CASTPWQTSGGSEQFF.

In its sample, this clonotype was seen a few times. The chain carries TRBV3-1 and TRBJ1-2; D is perhaps TRBD1 (6 bases). V was pared by 1 base and J by 4 bases, with 16 bases between. Germline assignment: CDR1 LGHDT and CDR2 YNNKEL (reference sequence). The CDR3 covers 16 residues. The CDR3 nucleotides read TGTGCCAGCAGCCAAGTATCTGAGGACAGAATCTATGGCTACACCTTC. Residues: CASSQVSEDRIYGYTF.

This clonotype was counted between two and nine times. This chain links TRBV27 with TRBJ2-3, with D uncertain. Germline V gene sequence: CDR1 MNHEY, CDR2 SMNVEV (reference sequence). This CDR3 has 14 residues. V was shortened by 5 bases and J by 3 bases, with 12 bases between the two germline ends. CDR3 in DNA: TGTGCCAGCAGTCTTCGGGTACCGACAGATACGCAGTATTTT. It is translated as CASSLRVPTDTQYF.

Ten or more counts support this clonotype. This chain uses TRBV7-9 with TRBJ2-2; D not certain. The V gene's germline CDR1 is SEHNR and CDR2 FQNEAQ (reference sequence). V was pared by 4 bases and J by 6 bases, with 15 bases between. This CDR3 has 15 amino acids. The CDR3: CASSSNDASPGELFF. CDR3 sequence (DNA): TGTGCCAGCAGCTCCAATGACGCTAGTCCCGGGGAGCTGTTTTTT. The complete variable domain, with remaining parts taken from reference TRBV7-9 and TRBJ2-2, reads DTGVSQNPRHKITKRGQNVTFRCDPISEHNRLYWYRQTLGQGPEFLTYFQNEAQLEKSRLLSDRFSAERPKGSFSTLEIQRTEQGDSAMYLCASSSNDASPGELFFGEGSRLTVL.

This chain links TRBV5-1 with TRBJ2-7, with 10 bases that match TRBD1. V shed 5 bases and J 5 bases; nucleotides not matched to a gene: 10. This CDR3 has 15 residues. The germline V gene has CDR1 SGHRS and CDR2 YFSETQ. CDR3 protein: CASSNRQGATDEQYF. CDR3 DNA: TGCGCCAGCAGTAACCGACAGGGGGCAACGGACGAGCAGTACTTC.

This clonotype was found many times. The chain is built from TRBV20-1 and TRBJ2-1; TRBD1 or TRBD2 may be the D gene (5 bases each). Looked up from germline, CDR1 is DFQATT and CDR2 is SNEGSKA (reference sequence). The CDR3 contains 15 residues. V lost 3 bases to trimming and J lost 4 bases, with 16 bases between them. The CDR3 bases are TGCAGTGCTAGGGTCCCCGGGGACCTATACAATGAGCAGTTCTTC. Encoded protein: CSARVPGDLYNEQFF.

The J gene is TRBJ2-7, the V gene TRBV6-2 or TRBV6-3; D remains unclear. The CDR3 contains 13 residues. Germline V gene lookup returns CDR1 MNHEY and CDR2 SVGEGT. The V end was cut by 10 bases, the J end by 2 bases, with 15 bases between. The CDR3 sequence is CATLRNRAYEQYF. CDR3 DNA sequence: TGTGCCACCTTAAGGAACAGAGCCTACGAGCAGTACTTC.

This clonotype came up a few times. This sequence joins TRBV6-2 or TRBV6-3 and TRBJ2-3, with 10 nucleotides matching TRBD2. V shed 2 bases and J 6 bases; nucleotides not matched to a gene: 8. CDR1 and CDR2 (germline): MNHEY, SVGEGT. The CDR3 runs 16 residues. Here the CDR3 reads CASSYLSGRALDTQYF. Here the CDR3 DNA reads TGTGCCAGCAGTTACCTGAGCGGGAGGGCCTTGGATACGCAGTATTTT.

There are many counts of this clonotype. This CDR3 is CASSLDNRGWGPISYNEQFF. The CDR3 bases are TGTGCCAGCAGCTTAGATAATAGAGGATGGGGCCCTATCTCCTACAATGAGCAGTTCTTC. The gene calls are TRBV7-9 and TRBJ2-1; possibly TRBD1 for D (5 bases). CDR1 SEHNR and CDR2 FQNEAQ come from the germline V gene (reference sequence). Trimming took 1 base from V and 0 from J, leaving 22 bases between them. The CDR3 is made up of 20 amino acids.

The chain recombines TRBV9 with TRBJ2-7; D uncertain. The CDR3 extends over 12 amino acids. Trimming removed 3 bases from V and 6 bases from J, with 10 bases in between. Per the germline V gene, CDR1 is SGDLS and CDR2 is YYNGEE. CDR3 loop: CASSAGGREQYF. The CDR3 nucleotides are TGTGCCAGCAGCGCGGGTGGCCGCGAGCAGTACTTC.

The gene calls are TRBV7-6 and TRBJ2-1; TRBD2 aligns across 9 bases. The CDR3 sequence is 19 residues long. V shed 0 bases, J shed 2 bases, and the junction held 11 bases outside the gene matches. The germline V gene has CDR1 SGHVS and CDR2 FNYEAQ. The CDR3 nucleotides read TGTGCCAGCAGCTTAGCCCCGGGGGTTAGCGGGAGCCCCTACAATGAGCAGTTCTTC. Encoded protein: CASSLAPGVSGSPYNEQFF. The full variable domain, completed using reference TRBV7-6 and TRBJ2-1, is GAGVSQSPRYKVTKRGQDVALRCDPISGHVSLYWYRQALGQGPEFLTYFNYEAQQDKSGLPNDRFSAERPEGSISTLTIQRTEQRDSAMYRCASSLAPGVSGSPYNEQFFGPGTRLTVL.

The chain couples TRBV27 to TRBJ2-2; maybe TRBD1 (6 bases). Germline V gives CDR1 MNHEY, CDR2 SMNVEV (reference sequence). The V end was cut by 6 bases, the J end by 0 bases, with 14 bases between. The CDR3 extends over 16 amino acids. DNA for the CDR3: TGTGCCAGCAGCTCTACAGGGAACGCGAACACCGGGGAGCTGTTTTTT. It specifies CASSSTGNANTGELFF.

This clonotype occurred many times. This sequence joins TRBV29-1 and TRBJ2-1, with a tentative D call TRBD2 (6 bases). CDR3 length: 17 amino acids. Trimming removed 7 bases from V and 0 bases from J, with 22 bases in between. Germline loops: CDR1 SQVTM, CDR2 ANQGSEA. This CDR3 reads CSGGAGTVVLSYNEQFF. The CDR3 DNA reads as TGCAGCGGTGGGGCAGGGACTGTCGTCCTCTCCTACAATGAGCAGTTCTTC.

This clonotype was seen ten or more times. The V and J genes are TRBV25-1 and TRBJ1-5; D is possibly TRBD1 (6 bases). V shed 4 bases and J shed 5 bases, with 9 bases lying between them. The CDR3 extends over 13 amino acids. Germline V CDR1 and CDR2: MGHDK, SYGVNS. The CDR3 protein is CASSVGGHQPQHF. The CDR3 DNA is TGTGCCAGCAGTGTCGGGGGGCATCAGCCCCAGCATTTT.

This clonotype came up many times. The V gene is TRBV11-3, the J gene TRBJ2-1; no reliable D call. Deletions cut 0 bases from V and 5 bases from J, with 5 bases between. The CDR3 is made up of 13 amino acids. Per the germline V gene, CDR1 is SGHNT and CDR2 is YENEEA. CDR3 region: CASSLESHNEQFF. The CDR3 DNA reads as TGTGCCAGCAGCTTAGAGAGCCACAATGAGCAGTTCTTC.

The chain joins TRBV12-3 or TRBV12-4 to TRBJ1-2, with D unclear. Deletions cut 6 bases from V and 2 bases from J, with 7 bases between. This CDR3 contains 12 residues. The CDR3 nucleotides are TGTGCCAGCAGCCAGATGAACTATGGCTACACCTTC. This sequence encodes CASSQMNYGYTF.

This clonotype was seen at least ten times. The gene calls are TRBV7-8 and TRBJ1-1; 7 bases are a match to TRBD1. This CDR3 has 15 amino acids. Germline CDR1 reads SGHVS; CDR2 reads FQNEAQ. Trimming took 5 bases from V and 3 from J; bases not matched to a gene: 9. The DNA for the CDR3 is TGTGCCAGCAGCCCCCGTGACAGGGTCTACACTGAAGCTTTCTTT. This sequence encodes CASSPRDRVYTEAFF.